These T cell receptor beta chains were read from a single sample in a study of radiotherapy plus CTLA-4 blockade in lung cancer. Only in-frame clones appear in the TCRdb table, and some are missing; sequencing was by immunoSEQ multiplex PCR. The table includes around 100,000 clones, 81% detected once. The input for sequencing was peripheral blood, taken from a patient treated with radiotherapy plus ipilimumab. The receptors derive from a human donor with non-small cell lung cancer that progressed on radiotherapy plus ipilimumab. Some clones in this sample may be carry-over from other donors' samples. CDR3s include the opening cysteine and the closing phenylalanine or tryptophan. Each record gives: J gene, clone size, V gene, D gene, CDR3 protein, CDR3 DNA. A D gene is named only where the DNA matches it firmly. A row's size may be missing; if present it is once, few, many or a size class.

TRBJ1-1,NA,TRBV7-2,NA,CASSDQSLVEAFF,TGTGCCAGCAGCGATCAAAGTTTAGTAGAAGCTTTCTTT
TRBJ2-7,NA,TRBV18,NA,CASSPPGVEHEQYF,TGTGCCAGCTCACCACCGGGGGTTGAGCACGAGCAGTACTTC
TRBJ1-2,few,TRBV14,TRBD1,CASSQLTGDNGYTF,TGTGCCAGCAGCCAACTGACAGGGGACAATGGCTACACCTTC
TRBJ2-2,NA,TRBV6-1,NA,CASSGDRLNTGELFF,TGTGCCAGCAGCGGAGACCGGCTAAACACCGGGGAGCTGTTTTTT
TRBJ1-2,NA,TRBV2,NA,CASSDRDYGYTF,TGTGCCAGCAGTGACAGGGACTATGGCTACACCTTC
TRBJ2-5,NA,TRBV7-9,TRBD1,CASSYQGAETQYF,TGTGCCAGCAGCTATCAGGGGGCTGAGACCCAGTACTTC
TRBJ2-1,few,TRBV5-1,NA,CASSPLGQQSSYNEQFF,TGCGCCAGCAGCCCCTTGGGGCAACAAAGCTCCTACAATGAGCAGTTCTTC
TRBJ2-2,NA,TRBV10-3,NA,CAISGQSTGELFF,TGTGCCATCAGCGGACAGTCCACCGGGGAGCTGTTTTTT
TRBJ1-1,NA,TRBV7-2,NA,CASSRQAGNTEAFF,TGTGCCAGCAGCCGCCAGGCTGGGAACACTGAAGCTTTCTTT
TRBJ1-6,few,TRBV13,TRBD1,CASSDGQGFDSPLHF,TGTGCCAGCAGCGACGGACAGGGCTTCGATTCACCCCTCCACTTT
TRBJ1-5,NA,TRBV11-2,NA,CASSLQVGGPQHF,TGTGCCAGCAGCTTACAAGTGGGTGGGCCCCAGCATTTT
TRBJ1-2,NA,TRBV7-2,NA,CASSLGLGGSGYTF,TGTGCCAGCAGCTTAGGTTTGGGGGGCAGTGGCTACACCTTC
TRBJ2-7,NA,TRBV2,TRBD1,CASSEGQGEYEQYF,TGTGCCAGCAGTGAAGGACAGGGCGAATACGAGCAGTACTTC
TRBJ1-5,few,TRBV7-2,NA,CASSFGFNQPQHF,TGTGCCAGCAGCTTCGGGTTTAATCAGCCCCAGCATTTT
TRBJ2-5,NA,TRBV5-1,NA,CASSLTLVRGSQETQYF,TGCGCCAGCAGCCTAACATTGGTTAGGGGGTCTCAAGAGACCCAGTACTTC
TRBJ2-7,NA,TRBV7-2,NA,CASSPNLQGYEQYF,TGTGCCAGCAGCCCCAACCTCCAGGGCTACGAGCAGTACTTC
TRBJ1-2,NA,TRBV6-5,NA,CASSYSENYGYTF,TGTGCCAGCAGTTACTCAGAGAACTATGGCTACACCTTC
TRBJ1-5,NA,TRBV10-3,NA,CAIRGGGQPQHF,TGTGCCATCAGGGGAGGGGGTCAGCCCCAGCATTTT
TRBJ2-5,NA,TRBV4-2,TRBD2,CASSPRTSGGQETQYF,TGTGCCAGCAGCCCGAGGACTAGCGGGGGCCAAGAGACCCAGTACTTC
TRBJ2-7,NA,TRBV7-3,NA,CASSLQGGVEQYF,TGTGCCAGCAGCTTACAGGGCGGGGTCGAGCAGTACTTC
TRBJ2-3,NA,TRBV21-1,NA,CASSKAGGRTDTQYF,TGTGCCAGCAGCAAAGCGGGCGGACGCACAGATACGCAGTATTTT
TRBJ1-6,NA,TRBV30,NA,CARSVLGHNSPLRHF,TGTGCCAGGAGTGTACTTGGGCATAATTCACCCCTTCGGCACTTT
TRBJ2-2,NA,TRBV5-1,TRBD1,CASSFTGGGGTGELFF,TGCGCCAGCAGCTTCACAGGGGGCGGCGGAACCGGGGAGCTGTTTTTT
TRBJ1-2,NA,TRBV7-2,NA,CASSLVQNYGYTF,TGTGCCAGCAGCTTAGTTCAGAACTATGGCTACACCTTC
TRBJ1-1,few,TRBV28,TRBD1,CASSLYTGGTEAFF,TGTGCCAGCAGTCTCTATACAGGGGGCACTGAAGCTTTCTTT
TRBJ2-7,NA,TRBV7-2,TRBD1,CASGQDIYEQYF,TGTGCCAGCGGACAGGACATCTACGAGCAGTACTTC
TRBJ2-7,NA,TRBV9,TRBD2,CASSTGGGTYEQYF,TGTGCCAGCAGCACTGGGGGGGGAACCTACGAGCAGTACTTC
TRBJ2-4,NA,TRBV5-6,TRBD1,CASTYRGGENIQYF,TGTGCCAGCACCTATAGAGGGGGCGAAAACATTCAGTACTTC
TRBJ2-3,NA,TRBV11-2,TRBD2,CASSLSPSGGDTQYF,TGTGCCAGCAGCTTAAGTCCTAGCGGGGGGGATACGCAGTATTTT
TRBJ1-1,NA,TRBV5-1,TRBD1,CASSLASRQGAGRGTEAFF,TGCGCCAGCAGCTTGGCTTCGAGACAGGGGGCGGGTCGGGGCACTGAAGCTTTCTTT
TRBJ1-1,NA,TRBV5-1,NA,CASSLVAGPTEAFF,TGCGCCAGCAGCTTGGTGGCGGGGCCCACTGAAGCTTTCTTT
TRBJ2-1,NA,TRBV5-1,NA,CASSPRGYNEQFF,TGCGCCAGCAGCCCCCGCGGATACAATGAGCAGTTCTTC
TRBJ2-7,NA,TRBV18,NA,CASSPRATASTLEQYF,TGTGCCAGCTCACCACGGGCGACCGCCTCTACCTTGGAGCAGTACTTC
TRBJ1-4,NA,TRBV5-4,TRBD1,CASSSGGGRTNEKLFF,TGTGCCAGCAGCTCAGGGGGGGGGAGAACTAATGAAAAACTGTTTTTT
TRBJ1-6,NA,TRBV9,TRBD1,CASSGPGTVNNSPLHF,TGTGCCAGCAGCGGTCCCGGGACAGTGAACAATTCACCCCTCCACTTT
TRBJ1-2,NA,TRBV5-1,NA,CASSLGWEPSYGYTF,TGCGCCAGCAGCTTGGGGTGGGAACCGAGCTATGGCTACACCTTC
TRBJ1-4,once,TRBV5-1,TRBD1,CASSLARQGDEKLFF,TGCGCCAGCAGCTTGGCACGACAGGGTGATGAAAAACTGTTTTTT
TRBJ1-2,once,TRBV7-9,NA,CASSLSKTLFSNYGYTF,TGTGCCAGCAGCTTATCCAAGACCCTCTTCTCTAACTATGGCTACACCTTC
TRBJ2-2,NA,TRBV7-6,TRBD1,CASSLTTGGPSNTGELFF,TGTGCCAGCAGCCTAACGACAGGGGGCCCTTCGAACACCGGGGAGCTGTTTTTT
TRBJ1-4,NA,TRBV5-3,NA,CARSLARQEGLGEKLFF,TGTGCCAGAAGCTTGGCGCGGCAGGAGGGTCTAGGGGAAAAACTGTTTTTT
TRBJ1-6,NA,TRBV5-4,TRBD1,CASSLAGQGRDSPLHF,TGTGCCAGCAGCTTAGCAGGACAGGGGCGGGATTCACCCCTCCACTTT
TRBJ1-5,NA,TRBV2,NA,CASTLGTANQPQHF,TGTGCCAGCACTCTAGGGACGGCGAATCAGCCCCAGCATTTT
TRBJ2-3,NA,TRBV4-2,NA,CASSQGVRADTQYF,TGTGCCAGCAGCCAAGGGGTTCGCGCAGATACGCAGTATTTT
TRBJ2-5,NA,TRBV9,NA,CASSVVGGAETQYF,TGTGCCAGCAGCGTAGTGGGGGGAGCGGAGACCCAGTACTTC
TRBJ2-1,NA,TRBV15,TRBD2,CATSRGLAGVTANNEQFF,TGTGCCACCAGCAGAGGACTAGCGGGGGTCACCGCTAACAATGAGCAGTTCTTC